These 12 T cell receptor beta chains were sequenced from one sample in a study of cytomegalovirus exposure and HLA in healthy donors. Primers included in the PCR were 60 Vbeta and 13 Jbeta primers. Here immunoSEQ multiplex PCR was the method, and the copy in TCRdb shows in-frame clones only, minus some. The sample yields roughly 190,000 clones, about four fifths seen once. The material sequenced was PBMCs. Every receptor here comes from a man between 18 and 29 years old in good health and CMV-seronegative.

CDR3 in amino acids: CASSQNVLAQPQHF. The DNA for the CDR3 is TGTGCCAGCAGTCAGAATGTATTGGCACAGCCCCAGCATTTT. J is TRBJ1-5 and V is TRBV6-5; no clear D. The CDR3 is 14 residues long. V was cut by 5 bases and J by 7 bases, with 15 bases left in between. CDR1 and CDR2 from the germline V gene are MNHEY and SVGAGI.

Comments on this clone: This same CDR3 is encoded by further DNA sequences in the sample. This sequence joins TRBV5-6 and TRBJ1-6; a possible D gene is TRBD1 (6 bases). The V end lost 1 base, the J end lost 14 bases, and 22 bases lay between the germline ends. CDR1 is SGHDT, CDR2 YYEEEE, per germline. This CDR3 comprises 16 residues. CDR3 region: CASSLNRGAPSSALHF. CDR3 nucleotides: TGTGCCAGCAGCTTGAACCGGGGGGCCCCCTCATCGGCCCTCCACTTT.

The CDR3 loop is CASSFGGLRAGELFF. In nucleotides, the CDR3 is TGTGCCAGCAGTTTCGGGGGGCTTAGGGCCGGGGAGCTGTTTTTT. The rearrangement joins TRBV27 to TRBJ2-2; D possibly corresponds to TRBD2 (7 bases). With 3 bases removed from V and 6 bases from J, the gap between germline ends came to 14 bases. This CDR3 region has 15 residues. The germline V gene encodes CDR1 MNHEY and CDR2 SMNVEV (reference sequence).

This chain connects TRBV5-1 to TRBJ1-1, with D maybe TRBD1 (6 bases). The ends were cut back, 3 bases at V and 0 bases at J, with 15 bases in the middle. Germline V CDR1 and CDR2: SGHRS, YFSETQ. The CDR3 is 16 residues long. The CDR3 is CASSSGTPQMNTEAFF. The CDR3 DNA sequence: TGCGCCAGCAGCTCCGGGACACCTCAAATGAACACTGAAGCTTTCTTT.

Comments on this clone: In the same sample, other DNA sequences code for this CDR3. This chain uses TRBV19 with TRBJ1-1; perhaps TRBD1 as D (5 bases). Germline V CDR1 and CDR2: LNHDA, SQIVND (reference sequence). V gave up 6 bases and J gave up 1 base, with 9 bases separating them. This CDR3 has 13 amino acids. Here the CDR3 reads CASSQGRNTEAFF. CDR3 in DNA: TGTGCCAGTAGCCAGGGTAGGAACACTGAAGCTTTCTTT.

This chain connects TRBV29-1 to TRBJ2-1; D is possibly TRBD2 (6 bases). Germline V gene data show CDR1 as SQVTM and CDR2 as ANQGSEA. The CDR3 loop spans 14 amino acids. The V gene lost 4 bases and the J gene lost 6 bases, with 16 bases spanning the gap. CDR3 region: CSVGGGGGRNEQFF. In DNA, the CDR3 is TGCAGCGTTGGAGGCGGCGGAGGGCGCAATGAGCAGTTCTTC.

This chain uses TRBV18 with TRBJ2-1; the match to TRBD2 covers 11 bases. J gave up 7 bases and V 5 bases, and 10 bases lay outside the gene matches. The CDR3 spans 16 residues. Germline V gene sequence: CDR1 KGHSH, CDR2 LQKENI. This chain's CDR3 is CASSSVSGGAANEQFF. As DNA, the CDR3 is TGTGCCAGCTCATCGGTTAGCGGGGGGGCCGCAAATGAGCAGTTCTTC. Full variable domain (missing parts from reference TRBV18 and TRBJ2-1): NAGVMQNPRHLVRRRGQEARLRCSPMKGHSHVYWYRQLPEEGLKFMVYLQKENIIDESGMPKERFSAEFPKEGPSILRIQQVVRGDSAAYFCASSSVSGGAANEQFFGPGTRLTVL.

V is TRBV7-2 and J is TRBJ2-1, with D possibly matching TRBD2 (5 bases). V was shortened by 7 bases and J by 4 bases, with 14 bases between the two germline ends. The CDR3 covers 14 residues. Germline CDR1 SGHTA, CDR2 FQGNSA. The CDR3, as DNA: TGTGCCAGCATCCAGGAGGCCCAATACAATGAGCAGTTCTTC. This encodes CASIQEAQYNEQFF.

This clone was counted a few times. The chain combines TRBV20-1 with TRBJ1-1; D unresolved. The V and J ends lost 4 bases and 4 bases respectively, with 7 bases between them. Germline V gene sequence: CDR1 DFQATT, CDR2 SNEGSKA (reference sequence). The CDR3 covers 11 residues. CDR3 nucleotide sequence: TGCAGTGCTATCTGGAGCACTGAAGCTTTCTTT. Translated, it gives CSAIWSTEAFF.

The chain combines TRBV7-3 with TRBJ2-3, with a tentative D call TRBD1 (5 bases). Per the germline V gene, CDR1 is SGHTA and CDR2 is FQGTGA. This CDR3 has 15 amino acids. V was pared by 4 bases and J by 3 bases, with 14 bases between. CDR3 sequence (DNA): TGTGCCAGCAGCTCCACAGGTGGATTTACAGATACGCAGTATTTT. This gives the protein CASSSTGGFTDTQYF.

The chain employs TRBV5-1 and TRBJ1-1, with a tentative D call TRBD1 (6 bases). The CDR3 consists of 15 residues. The germline CDR1 and CDR2 sequences are SGHRS and YFSETQ. The V end was cut by 5 bases, the J end by 1 base, with 15 bases between. The CDR3 protein is CASRLKTGSNTEAFF. As DNA, the CDR3 is TGCGCCAGCAGACTTAAGACAGGATCGAACACTGAAGCTTTCTTT.

This clone was recorded once. The J gene is TRBJ2-5, the V gene TRBV2; 7 nucleotides agree with TRBD2. Germline trimming cut 7 bases from V and 0 bases from J; bases unmatched to any gene: 8. The CDR3 has 15 amino acids. Per germline, CDR1 SNHLY and CDR2 FYNNEI. CDR3 residues: CASIRSGAYQETQYF. As DNA, the CDR3 is TGTGCCAGCATACGGAGCGGGGCGTACCAAGAGACCCAGTACTTC.